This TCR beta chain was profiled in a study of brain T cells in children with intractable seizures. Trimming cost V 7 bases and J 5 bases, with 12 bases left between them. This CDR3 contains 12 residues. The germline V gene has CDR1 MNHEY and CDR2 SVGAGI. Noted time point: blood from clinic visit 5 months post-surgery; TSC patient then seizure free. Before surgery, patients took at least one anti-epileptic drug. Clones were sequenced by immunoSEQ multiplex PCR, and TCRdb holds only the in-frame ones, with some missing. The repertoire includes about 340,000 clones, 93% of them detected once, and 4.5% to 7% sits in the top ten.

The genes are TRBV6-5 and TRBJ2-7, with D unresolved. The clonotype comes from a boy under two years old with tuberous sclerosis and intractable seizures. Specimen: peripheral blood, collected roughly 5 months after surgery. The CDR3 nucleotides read TGTGCCAGCACCGCCTTTATCCACGAGCAGTACTTC. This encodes CASTAFIHEQYF.